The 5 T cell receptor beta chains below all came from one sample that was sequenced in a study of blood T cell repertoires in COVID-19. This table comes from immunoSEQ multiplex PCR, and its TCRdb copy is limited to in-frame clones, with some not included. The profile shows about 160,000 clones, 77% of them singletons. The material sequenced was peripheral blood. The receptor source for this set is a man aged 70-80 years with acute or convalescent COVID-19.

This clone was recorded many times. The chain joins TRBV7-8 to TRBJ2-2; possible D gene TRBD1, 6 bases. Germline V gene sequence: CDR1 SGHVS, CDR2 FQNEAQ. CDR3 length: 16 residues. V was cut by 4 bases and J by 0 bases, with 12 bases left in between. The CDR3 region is CASSSPNRANTGELFF. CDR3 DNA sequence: TGTGCCAGCAGCTCCCCGAACAGGGCGAACACCGGGGAGCTGTTTTTT.

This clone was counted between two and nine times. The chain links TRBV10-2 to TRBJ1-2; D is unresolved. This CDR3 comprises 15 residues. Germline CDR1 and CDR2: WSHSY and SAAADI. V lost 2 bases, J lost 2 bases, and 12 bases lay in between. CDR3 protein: CASSEPPTRNYGYTF. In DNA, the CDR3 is TGCGCCAGCAGTGAGCCCCCCACACGAAACTATGGCTACACCTTC.

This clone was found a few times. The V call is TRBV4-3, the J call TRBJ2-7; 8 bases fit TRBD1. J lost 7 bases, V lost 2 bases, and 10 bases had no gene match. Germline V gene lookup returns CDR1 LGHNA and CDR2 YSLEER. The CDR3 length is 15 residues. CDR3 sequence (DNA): TGCGCCAGCAGCCAAACTTGGACAGGGTCTCGGGAGCAGTACTTC. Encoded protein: CASSQTWTGSREQYF.

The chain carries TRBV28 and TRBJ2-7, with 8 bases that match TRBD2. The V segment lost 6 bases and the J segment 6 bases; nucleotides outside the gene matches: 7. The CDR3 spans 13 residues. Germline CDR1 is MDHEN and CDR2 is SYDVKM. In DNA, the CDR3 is TGTGCCAGCAGCGACGGGGGGGTTGGCGAGCAGTACTTC. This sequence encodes CASSDGGVGEQYF.

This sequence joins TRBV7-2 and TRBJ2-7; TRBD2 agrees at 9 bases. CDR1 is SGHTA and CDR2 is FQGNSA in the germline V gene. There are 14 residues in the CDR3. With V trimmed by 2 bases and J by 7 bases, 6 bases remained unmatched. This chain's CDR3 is CASSLRAGGGEQYF. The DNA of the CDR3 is TGTGCCAGCAGCTTACGCGCGGGAGGGGGAGAGCAGTACTTC.